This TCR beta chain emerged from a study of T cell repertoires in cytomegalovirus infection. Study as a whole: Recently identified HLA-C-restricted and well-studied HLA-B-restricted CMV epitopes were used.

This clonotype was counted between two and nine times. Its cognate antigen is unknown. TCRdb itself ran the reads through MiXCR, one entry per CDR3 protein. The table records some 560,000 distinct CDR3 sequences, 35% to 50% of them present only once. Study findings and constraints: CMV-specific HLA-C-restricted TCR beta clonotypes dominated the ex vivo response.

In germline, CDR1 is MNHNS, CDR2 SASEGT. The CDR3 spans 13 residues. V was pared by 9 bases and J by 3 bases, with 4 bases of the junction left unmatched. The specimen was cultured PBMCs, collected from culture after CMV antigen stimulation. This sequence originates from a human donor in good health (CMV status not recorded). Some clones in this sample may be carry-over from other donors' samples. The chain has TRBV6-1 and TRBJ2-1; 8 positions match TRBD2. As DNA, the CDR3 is TGTGCCAGTAGTACTAGCGGCTACAATGAGCAGTTCTTC. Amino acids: CASSTSGYNEQFF.